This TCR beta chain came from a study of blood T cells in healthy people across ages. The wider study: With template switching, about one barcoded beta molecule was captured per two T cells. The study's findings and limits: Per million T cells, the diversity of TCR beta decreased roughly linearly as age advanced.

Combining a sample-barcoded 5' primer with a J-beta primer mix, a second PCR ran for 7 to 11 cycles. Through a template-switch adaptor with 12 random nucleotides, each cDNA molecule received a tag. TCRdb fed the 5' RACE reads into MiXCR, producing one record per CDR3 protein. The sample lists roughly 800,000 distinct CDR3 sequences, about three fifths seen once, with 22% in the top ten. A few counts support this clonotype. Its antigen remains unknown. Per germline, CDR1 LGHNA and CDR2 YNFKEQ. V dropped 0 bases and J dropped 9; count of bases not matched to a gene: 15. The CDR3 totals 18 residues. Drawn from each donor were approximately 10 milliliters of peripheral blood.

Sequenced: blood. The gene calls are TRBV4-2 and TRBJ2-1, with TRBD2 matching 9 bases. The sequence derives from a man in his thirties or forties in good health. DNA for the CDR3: TGTGCCAGCAGCCAAGATCTAGTAGGTAGGACTAGCGTTACTGAGCAGTTCTTC. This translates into CASSQDLVGRTSVTEQFF.